One sample yielded the 14 T cell receptor beta chains listed below, sequenced in a study of OX40 agonist ivuxolimab in advanced cancers. The table came from immunoSEQ multiplex PCR; TCRdb's copy has only in-frame clones and leaves some out. The sample includes 45,000 to 55,000 clones, about 83% seen only once; the top ten take roughly 1.1%. The sequenced sample was CD4+ or CD8+ T cells sorted from blood, obtained in a trial of the OX40 agonist ivuxolimab. These receptors were taken from an adult with an advanced solid tumor such as melanoma, head and neck, liver or kidney cancer.

The chain links TRBV19 to TRBJ2-7; D is uncertain. Germline CDR1 is LNHDA and CDR2 is SQIVND (reference sequence). The CDR3 is 8 residues long. The CDR3 DNA is TGTGAGACCTACGAGCAGTACTTC. As protein: CETYEQYF.

The V call is TRBV5-1, the J call TRBJ2-3, with TRBD2 identical over 8 bases. The V and J ends lost 0 bases and 2 bases, in that order; junction bases with no gene match: 2. This CDR3 is built from 15 residues. Germline V gene sequence: CDR1 SGHRS, CDR2 YFSETQ. This chain's CDR3 is CASSLEAGDTDTQYF. CDR3 coding DNA: TGCGCCAGCAGCTTGGAAGCGGGGGACACAGATACGCAGTATTTT.

J is TRBJ2-1 and V is TRBV9, with D tentatively TRBD2 (6 bases). The CDR3 extends over 16 amino acids. V lost 0 bases and J lost 13, with 23 bases in between. Germline V CDR1 and CDR2: SGDLS, YYNGEE. This chain's CDR3 is CASSVDGGEPSGLQFF. The DNA of the CDR3 is TGTGCCAGCAGCGTAGACGGCGGGGAGCCCTCGGGGCTACAGTTCTTC.

This chain links TRBV6-1 with TRBJ1-6; tentative D call: TRBD1 (6 bases). CDR1 and CDR2 (germline): MNHNS, SASEGT. The CDR3 is 15 amino acids. Deletions cut 6 bases from V and 1 base from J, with 10 bases between. Here the CDR3 reads CASRSQGSYNSPLHF. CDR3 DNA sequence: TGTGCCAGCAGGAGCCAGGGGTCCTATAATTCACCCCTCCACTTT.

The V call is TRBV21-1, the J call TRBJ1-5; the D segment call TRBD1 is taken from the table without a DNA check. TRBV21-1 is a pseudogene locus. The CDR3 sequence is 15 residues long. The CDR3 loop reads CASRLWTGVRQPQHF. CDR3 sequence (DNA): TGTGCCAGCAGACTCTGGACAGGGGTGCGGCAGCCCCAGCATTTT.

The chain is built from TRBV18 and TRBJ2-2; D not resolved. The CDR3 contains 15 residues. Germline CDR1 KGHSH, CDR2 LQKENI. The ends were cut back, 3 bases at V and 0 bases at J, with 8 bases in the middle. The CDR3 DNA reads TGTGCCAGCTCACCCTCGACGGCGAACACCGGGGAGCTGTTTTTT. It yields the protein CASSPSTANTGELFF.

The genes are TRBV2 and TRBJ1-4; weak D call: TRBD1 (5 bases). Germline CDR1 and CDR2: SNHLY and FYNNEI. V dropped 5 bases and J dropped 8 bases, with 12 bases sitting between them. The CDR3 sequence is 13 residues long. The CDR3 DNA sequence: TGTGCCAGCAGTCCCGTCCGGGGGGAAAAACTGTTTTTT. Translation gives CASSPVRGEKLFF.

The CDR3 here is CASRGQESYEQYF. The CDR3, as DNA: TGTGCCAGCAGAGGACAGGAATCCTACGAGCAGTACTTC. The chain uses TRBV6-6 and TRBJ2-7; 7 nucleotides line up with TRBD1. This CDR3 is built from 13 residues. Germline loops: CDR1 MNHNY, CDR2 SVGAGI (reference sequence). V lost 6 bases and J lost 1; bases outside the gene matches: 3.

This chain joins TRBV5-1 and TRBJ1-2; 7 bases fit TRBD1. This CDR3 has 13 amino acids. V lost 4 bases, J lost 4 bases, and 4 bases stayed unmatched. Germline CDR1 reads SGHRS; CDR2 reads YFSETQ. In nucleotides, the CDR3 is TGCGCCAGCAGCCCGGGGGACAGCTATGGCTACACCTTC. Encoded protein: CASSPGDSYGYTF.

This chain connects TRBV7-2 to TRBJ2-7, with a tentative D call TRBD2 (7 bases). Trimming cost V 2 bases and J 3 bases, with 14 bases left between them. Per germline, CDR1 SGHTA and CDR2 FQGNSA. The CDR3 consists of 15 residues. The CDR3 loop is CASSLRGAPSYEQYF. Written as DNA, the CDR3 is TGTGCCAGCAGCTTACGGGGGGCCCCGAGCTACGAGCAGTACTTC.

V usage is TRBV4-1 and J usage is TRBJ1-3, with D perhaps TRBD1 (6 bases). V was shortened by 4 bases and J by 0 bases, with 13 bases between the two germline ends. From germline, CDR1 is MGHRA and CDR2 YSYEKL. The CDR3 extends over 16 amino acids. CDR3 coding DNA: TGCGCCAGCAGCCCACAACAGGGCAGCTCTGGAAACACCATATATTTT. Translating gives CASSPQQGSSGNTIYF.

This chain uses TRBV7-9 with TRBJ2-5; a possible D gene is TRBD1 (6 bases). The CDR3 loop spans 14 amino acids. Deletions cut 4 bases from V and 3 bases from J, with 12 bases between. CDR1 SEHNR and CDR2 FQNEAQ come from the germline V gene (reference sequence). The CDR3 loop is CASSSRGHEETQYF. CDR3 nucleotides: TGTGCCAGCAGCTCGAGGGGACATGAAGAGACCCAGTACTTC.

This clone was found a few times. This chain joins TRBV5-6 and TRBJ1-2; possible D gene TRBD1, 5 bases. The CDR3 totals 13 residues. Per the germline V gene, CDR1 is SGHDT and CDR2 is YYEEEE. Trimming removed 3 bases at V and 5 bases at J, with 11 bases between. The DNA of the CDR3 is TGTGCCAGCAGCTCCCCCTGGGGGTATGGCTACACCTTC. Translation: CASSSPWGYGYTF.

The chain combines TRBV14 with TRBJ2-7; D remains unclear. CDR1 SGHDN and CDR2 FVKESK come from the germline V gene. Deletions cut 4 bases from V and 0 bases from J, with 7 bases between. The CDR3 has 13 amino acids. CDR3 residues: CASSPLNSYEQYF. The CDR3 nucleotides are TGTGCCAGCAGCCCGCTTAACTCCTACGAGCAGTACTTC.